This T cell receptor beta chain was identified during a study of shared clonotypes between healthy human individuals. Background on the study: The plates for each donor numbered three CD4 naive, three CD4 memory, two CD8 naive and one CD8 memory.

This clone was seen just once. Its antigen is currently unknown. Profiling relied on immunoSEQ multiplex PCR, and the TCRdb table lists in-frame clones only, not all of them. The sample lists around 340,000 clones; about 70% were seen once. Participating donors were healthy, HIV-negative adults free of recent acute infections or vaccinations. There were only Caucasian adults among the donors, and all lived in Nashville, Tennessee. Study-wide points: Incomplete sequencing of sorted subsets was indicated by rarefaction despite large depth.

Germline V lookup: CDR1 MNHNS, CDR2 SASEGT. The CDR3 has 13 amino acids. Trimming at V came to 6 bases and at J to 6 bases, leaving 7 bases not matched to a gene. Sequenced input: memory CD4+ T cells sorted from blood. Subset: CD45RA-negative fraction. V is TRBV6-1 and J is TRBJ2-5, with 7 nucleotides matching TRBD1. This receptor was identified in a man aged 25-45 years in good health. The CDR3: CASSKNRGKTQYF. The CDR3 DNA is TGTGCCAGCAGCAAAAACAGGGGCAAGACCCAGTACTTC.